The 14 T cell receptor beta chains below come from one sample, sequenced in a study of control samples from healthy donors and cancer patients. Repertoires were generated with immunoSEQ multiplex PCR, while TCRdb's copy carries only in-frame clones and drops some. The sample gives 120,000 or so clones, roughly 90% of which show up once; approximately 37% is in the top ten. Source material: blood. Receptor source: a man aged 50 or older in good health.

In its sample, this clone was seen once. This chain joins TRBV18 and TRBJ2-7, with no clear D. There are 12 residues in the CDR3. Between the trimmed V and J ends, which lost 1 base and 4 bases, there was a span of 5 bases. CDR1 and CDR2 from the germline V gene are KGHSH and LQKENI. CDR3: CASSPLGYEQYF. For the CDR3, the DNA is TGTGCCAGCTCACCACTAGGATACGAGCAGTACTTC.

The chain couples TRBV11-2 to TRBJ2-1, with 12 bases matching TRBD2. CDR1 and CDR2 from the germline V gene are SGHAT and FQNNGV. Losses at the gene ends were 6 bases for V and 3 bases for J; bases not matched to a gene: 3. CDR3 size: 15 residues. This CDR3 is CASRPGLAGYNEQFF. The CDR3 coding sequence is TGTGCCAGCAGGCCGGGACTAGCGGGCTACAATGAGCAGTTCTTC.

This clone was detected only once. The V gene is TRBV2, the J gene TRBJ1-2; D remains ambiguous. V was pared by 3 bases and J by 2 bases, with 10 bases between. CDR1 and CDR2 from the germline V gene are SNHLY and FYNNEI. This CDR3 comprises 14 residues. The CDR3 reads CASSEVSVNYGYTF. As DNA, the CDR3 is TGTGCCAGCAGTGAGGTTTCAGTAAACTATGGCTACACCTTC.

This chain joins TRBV2 and TRBJ1-2; no definite D call. This CDR3 is built from 13 residues. Trimming shortened V by 7 bases and J by 5 bases, and 14 bases separated the two germline ends. Germline loops: CDR1 SNHLY, CDR2 FYNNEI. The CDR3 spells CASKRTDTYGYTF. Written as DNA, the CDR3 is TGTGCCAGCAAACGGACGGATACTTATGGCTACACCTTC.

The chain joins TRBV4-1 to TRBJ2-6, with 7 bases matching TRBD1. The J segment lost 1 base and the V segment lost 6 bases, leaving 9 bases of the junction unmatched. Germline CDR1 is MGHRA and CDR2 is YSYEKL. The CDR3 length is 17 residues. The CDR3 nucleotides read TGCGCCAGCAGGACAGGGCAGGGGGAATCTGGGGCCAACGTCCTGACTTTC. Amino acid sequence: CASRTGQGESGANVLTF.

This chain uses TRBV6-4 with TRBJ1-6; D possibly corresponds to TRBD1 (5 bases). CDR3 length: 15 amino acids. V was shortened by 10 bases and J by 7 bases, with 20 bases between the two germline ends. Germline CDR1 MRHNA, CDR2 SNTAGT. CDR3 loop: CAIRDRGGKNSPLHF. The CDR3 coding sequence is TGTGCCATTAGGGACCGGGGGGGTAAGAATTCACCCCTCCACTTT.

This clone has more than one count but fewer than ten. In DNA, the CDR3 is TGTGCCAGCAGTTACTCCTACAGGTCGGCCTACGAGCAGTACTTC. Residues: CASSYSYRSAYEQYF. The chain employs TRBV6-5 and TRBJ2-7; D may be TRBD1 (5 bases). Trimming left V 0 bases short and J 2 bases short, with 11 bases between. The CDR3 totals 15 residues. Per the germline V gene, CDR1 is MNHEY and CDR2 is SVGAGI.

V and J are TRBV5-1 and TRBJ2-3, with D possibly TRBD2 on 7 matching bases. This CDR3 is 18 amino acids long. Germline assignment: CDR1 SGHRS and CDR2 YFSETQ. Trimming cost V 1 base and J 2 bases, with 20 bases left between them. CDR3 region: CASSLSVRGAVFTDTQYF. The CDR3 DNA reads as TGCGCCAGCAGCTTGTCGGTACGGGGGGCCGTGTTCACAGATACGCAGTATTTT.

The chain uses TRBV19 and TRBJ2-7, with D perhaps being TRBD1 or TRBD2 (5 bases each). Germline V lookup: CDR1 LNHDA, CDR2 SQIVND (reference sequence). This CDR3 is built from 17 residues. The V gene lost 5 bases and the J gene lost 5 bases, with 25 bases spanning the gap. DNA of the CDR3: TGTGCCAGTAGTCGAGCCAGGGAGTTAGTCGGTAGAAACGAGCAGTACTTC. This sequence encodes CASSRARELVGRNEQYF.

V and J are TRBV19 and TRBJ2-7; 8 bases map to TRBD2. V lost 5 bases, J lost 1 base, and 4 bases stayed unmatched. Germline-derived CDR1 and CDR2 are LNHDA and SQIVND (reference sequence). The CDR3 has 14 amino acids. DNA for the CDR3: TGTGCCAGTAGTCGGGGCGGGGGGTCCTACGAGCAGTACTTC. It yields the protein CASSRGGGSYEQYF. The full variable domain, its missing parts supplied by reference TRBV19 and TRBJ2-7, is DGGITQSPKYLFRKEGQNVTLSCEQNLNHDAMYWYRQDPGQGLRLIYYSQIVNDFQKGDIAEGYSVSREKKESFPLTVTSAQKNPTAFYLCASSRGGGSYEQYFGPGTRLTVT.

This clone is a singleton in its sample. This sequence joins TRBV10-3 and TRBJ1-6; 8 bases fit TRBD1. Germline V CDR1 and CDR2: ENHRY, SYGVKD. The CDR3 is 15 residues long. V dropped 3 bases and J dropped 7; count of bases not matched to a gene: 5. CDR3 amino acids: CAISENRGSNSPLHF. In DNA form, the CDR3 reads TGTGCCATCAGTGAAAACAGGGGGTCGAATTCACCCCTCCACTTT.

The chain has TRBV11-3 and TRBJ2-3; D uncertain. V was shortened by 3 bases and J by 2 bases, with 6 bases between the two germline ends. The CDR3 is 13 residues long. Germline CDR1 SGHNT, CDR2 YENEEA. The CDR3 here is CASSFGYTDTQYF. The CDR3 DNA sequence: TGTGCCAGCAGCTTCGGATACACAGATACGCAGTATTTT.

The rearrangement links TRBV13 to TRBJ2-5; 10 nucleotides match TRBD1. Germline-derived CDR1 and CDR2 are PRHDT and FYEKMQ (reference sequence). The CDR3 spans 14 residues. The J segment lost 4 bases and the V segment lost 2 bases, leaving 1 base of the junction unmatched. CDR3 region: CASSLRTGGETQYF. The CDR3 nucleotides read TGTGCCAGCAGCTTAAGGACAGGGGGAGAGACCCAGTACTTC.

The chain has TRBV12-5 and TRBJ2-2; D possibly matches TRBD1 or TRBD2 (5 bases each). Germline values: CDR1 LGHNT, CDR2 FRNRAP. V was clipped by 6 bases and J by 0 bases, with 11 bases between them. This CDR3 has 15 amino acids. CDR3 loop: CASGPGPPNTGELFF. The CDR3 DNA sequence: TGTGCTAGTGGACCGGGACCGCCGAACACCGGGGAGCTGTTTTTT.